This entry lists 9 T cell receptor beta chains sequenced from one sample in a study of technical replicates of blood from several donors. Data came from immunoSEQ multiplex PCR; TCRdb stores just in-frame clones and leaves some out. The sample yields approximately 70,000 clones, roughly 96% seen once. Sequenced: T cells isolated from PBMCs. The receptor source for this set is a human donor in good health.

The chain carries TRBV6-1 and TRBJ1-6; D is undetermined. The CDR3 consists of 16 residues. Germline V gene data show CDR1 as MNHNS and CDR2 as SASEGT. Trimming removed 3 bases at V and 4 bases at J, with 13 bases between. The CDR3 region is CASSEVLSGYNSPLHF. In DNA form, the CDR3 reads TGTGCCAGCAGTGAGGTCCTTAGCGGATATAATTCACCCCTCCACTTT.

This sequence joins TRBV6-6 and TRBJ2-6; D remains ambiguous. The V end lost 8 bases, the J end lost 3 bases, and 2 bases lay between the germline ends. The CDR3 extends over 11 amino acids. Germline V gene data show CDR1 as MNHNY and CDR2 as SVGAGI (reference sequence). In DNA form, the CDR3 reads TGTGCCAGCCATGGGGCCAACGTCCTGACTTTC. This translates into CASHGANVLTF.

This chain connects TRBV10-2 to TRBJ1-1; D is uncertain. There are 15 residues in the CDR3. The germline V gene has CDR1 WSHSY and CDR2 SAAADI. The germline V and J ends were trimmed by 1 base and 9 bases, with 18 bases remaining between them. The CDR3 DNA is TGCGCCAGCAGTGAGTTTCCGGGTTTGGTCCTCCAAGCTTTCTTT. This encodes CASSEFPGLVLQAFF.

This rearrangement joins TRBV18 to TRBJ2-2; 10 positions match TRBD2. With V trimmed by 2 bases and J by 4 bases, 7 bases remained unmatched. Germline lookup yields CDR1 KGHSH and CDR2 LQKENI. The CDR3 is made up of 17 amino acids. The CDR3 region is CASSPATSGATTGELFF. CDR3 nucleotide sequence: TGTGCCAGCTCACCAGCAACTAGCGGGGCCACCACCGGGGAGCTGTTTTTT.

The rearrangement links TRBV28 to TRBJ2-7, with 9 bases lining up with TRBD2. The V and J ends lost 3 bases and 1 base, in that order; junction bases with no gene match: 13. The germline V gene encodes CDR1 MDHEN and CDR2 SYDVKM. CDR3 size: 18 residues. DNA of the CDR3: TGTGCCAGCAGTTTTAATGGAGTGGCGGGAGGGGAGTCCTACGAGCAGTACTTC. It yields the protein CASSFNGVAGGESYEQYF.

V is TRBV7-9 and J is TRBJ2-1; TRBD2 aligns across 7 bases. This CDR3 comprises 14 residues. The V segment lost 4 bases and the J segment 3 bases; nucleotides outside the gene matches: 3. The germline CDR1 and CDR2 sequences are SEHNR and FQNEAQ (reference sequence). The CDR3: CASSWEGNYNEQFF. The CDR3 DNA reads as TGTGCCAGCAGCTGGGAGGGGAACTACAATGAGCAGTTCTTC.

The CDR3 sequence: CASSQARTRGTEAFF. In DNA, the CDR3 is TGCGCCAGCAGCCAAGCTCGGACGCGGGGCACTGAAGCTTTCTTT. The rearrangement links TRBV4-1 to TRBJ1-1; D gene unclear. Looked up from germline, CDR1 is MGHRA and CDR2 is YSYEKL. The CDR3 runs 15 residues. The V end lost 1 base, the J end lost 4 bases, and 13 bases lay between the germline ends.

DNA of the CDR3: TGTGCCAGCACACTCACTTCTGGCACTGAAGCTTTCTTT. It yields the protein CASTLTSGTEAFF. V gene TRBV6-5 combines with J gene TRBJ1-1; D is unresolved. V was clipped by 7 bases and J by 4 bases, with 13 bases between them. CDR1 is MNHEY and CDR2 is SVGAGI in the germline V gene. CDR3 size: 13 residues.

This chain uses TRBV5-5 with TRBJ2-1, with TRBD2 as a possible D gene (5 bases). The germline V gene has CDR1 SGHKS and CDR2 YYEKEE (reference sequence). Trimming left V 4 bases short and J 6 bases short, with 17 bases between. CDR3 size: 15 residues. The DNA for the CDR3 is TGTGCCAGCAGCGCGGCTAGCTCGGTCTCCAATGAGCAGTTCTTC. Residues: CASSAASSVSNEQFF.